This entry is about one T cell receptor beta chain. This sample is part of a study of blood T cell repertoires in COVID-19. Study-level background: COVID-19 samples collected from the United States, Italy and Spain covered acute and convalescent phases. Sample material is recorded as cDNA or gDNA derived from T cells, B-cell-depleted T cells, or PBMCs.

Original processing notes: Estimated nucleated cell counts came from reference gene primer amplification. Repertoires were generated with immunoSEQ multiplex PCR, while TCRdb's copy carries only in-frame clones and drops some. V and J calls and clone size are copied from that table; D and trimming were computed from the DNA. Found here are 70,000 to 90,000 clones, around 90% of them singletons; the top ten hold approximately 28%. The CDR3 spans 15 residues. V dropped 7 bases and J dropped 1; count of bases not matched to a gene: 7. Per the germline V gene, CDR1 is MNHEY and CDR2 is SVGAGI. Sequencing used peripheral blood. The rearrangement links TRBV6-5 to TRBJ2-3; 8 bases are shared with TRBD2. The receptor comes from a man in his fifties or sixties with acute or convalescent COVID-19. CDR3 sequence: CASMGLAGGTDTQYF. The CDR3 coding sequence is TGTGCCAGCATGGGGCTAGCGGGTGGCACAGATACGCAGTATTTT.